The 27 T cell receptor beta chains below all came from one sample that was sequenced in a study of T cell repertoires in cytomegalovirus infection. Their recognized antigens are unknown. TCRdb analysed the reads with MiXCR anew, one entry per CDR3 protein. The sample contains around 800,000 distinct CDR3 sequences, approximately 29% of which appear only once. The sequences come from cultured CD8+ T cells from PBMCs, collected from culture after CMV antigen stimulation. Receptors were obtained from a human donor in good health (CMV status not recorded). Some clones in this sample may be carry-over from other donors' samples.

This clonotype has just a few counts. J is TRBJ1-2 and V is TRBV2, with D perhaps TRBD1 (6 bases). Germline CDR1 reads SNHLY; CDR2 reads FYNNEI. The CDR3 runs 13 residues. The V and J ends lost 8 bases and 4 bases respectively, with 14 bases between them. DNA for the CDR3: TGTGCCAGCCCGGAGGGGGTCGGCTATGGCTACACCTTC. It translates to CASPEGVGYGYTF.

The chain links TRBV7-6 to TRBJ2-4, with D perhaps being TRBD1 or TRBD2 (5 bases each). Trimming took 2 bases from V and 2 from J, leaving 16 bases between them. The CDR3 is 17 amino acids. The germline V gene encodes CDR1 SGHVS and CDR2 FNYEAQ. This CDR3 is CASSLSREGRTKNIQYF. The CDR3 nucleotides are TGTGCCAGCAGCTTATCCAGGGAAGGGAGAACCAAAAACATTCAGTACTTC.

This clonotype was found many times. The rearrangement uses TRBV12-3 or TRBV12-4 and TRBJ2-2; D is perhaps TRBD2 (5 bases). The CDR3 consists of 18 residues. Trimming took off 3 bases at V and 2 bases at J, with 19 bases between the two ends. CDR3 in amino acids: CASSFNIRGVQNTGELFF. The CDR3 nucleotides are TGTGCCAGCAGTTTTAATATTCGGGGTGTACAAAACACCGGGGAGCTGTTTTTT.

This clonotype was observed a few times. The chain uses TRBV7-8 and TRBJ1-1; the match to TRBD1 covers 10 bases. Trimming removed 5 bases from V and 7 bases from J; junction bases left unmatched: 4. The CDR3 is 13 amino acids. Looked up from germline, CDR1 is SGHVS and CDR2 is FQNEAQ. As DNA, the CDR3 is TGTGCCAGCAGCCGGGACAGGGGTTATGAAGCTTTCTTT. Protein: CASSRDRGYEAFF.

Comment on this clonotype: A read error may be the cause here, since a much bigger clone is one base away. This chain connects TRBV7-8 to TRBJ2-2; a possible D gene is TRBD2 (6 bases). This CDR3 comprises 16 residues. Germline loops: CDR1 SGHVS, CDR2 FQNEAQ. CDR3 residues: CANSLGLASNTGELFF. Written as DNA, the CDR3 is TGTGCCAACAGCTTAGGCCTAGCGTCCAACACCGGGGAGCTGTTTTTT.

The gene calls are TRBV27 and TRBJ1-2, with D maybe TRBD1 (6 bases). V was shortened by 0 bases and J by 7 bases, with 18 bases between the two germline ends. Germline V CDR1 and CDR2: MNHEY, SMNVEV (reference sequence). The length of the CDR3 is 16 residues. CDR3 nucleotides: TGTGCCAGCAGTTTATCGCGAAGGGGGACCAGTACTGGCTACACCTTC. Translation: CASSLSRRGTSTGYTF.

On this clonotype itself: Without the conserved terminal phenylalanine or tryptophan, this CDR3 likely stems from a read error. This rearrangement joins TRBV19 to TRBJ1-1; perhaps TRBD1 as D (6 bases). Looked up from germline, CDR1 is LNHDA and CDR2 is SQIVND (reference sequence). There are 15 residues in the CDR3. V was pared by 2 bases and J by 7 bases, with 17 bases between. Written as DNA, the CDR3 is TGTGCCAGTAGTATACCAATAGGGGGGATAGGTGAAGCTTTCTAT. This translates into CASSIPIGGIGEAFY.

The CDR3 region has the DNA TGTGCCAGCATAAGGGACAGGGGATACGAGCAGTACGTC. Translated, it gives CASIRDRGYEQYV. The genes are TRBV6-6 and TRBJ2-7; 10 positions agree with TRBD1. CDR1 MNHNY and CDR2 SVGAGI come from the germline V gene (reference sequence). Unmatched junction bases numbered 4, after V lost 7 bases and J lost 4 bases. The CDR3 consists of 13 residues.

As DNA, the CDR3 is TGCGCCAGCAGCCGACAGGGGAGCAGCAATCAGCCCCAGCATTTT. Its translation: CASSRQGSSNQPQHF. This sequence joins TRBV4-1 and TRBJ1-5; TRBD1 matches 8 bases. There are 15 residues in the CDR3. J gave up 1 base and V 4 bases, and 3 bases lay outside the gene matches. Germline values: CDR1 MGHRA, CDR2 YSYEKL.

This chain links TRBV29-1 with TRBJ2-2, with D perhaps TRBD1 or TRBD2 (7 bases each). The germline V and J ends were trimmed by 7 bases and 6 bases, with 18 bases remaining between them. The CDR3 runs to 14 residues. From germline, CDR1 is SQVTM and CDR2 ANQGSEA. The CDR3 DNA is TGCAGCGCCGTGGGAGGGGGCCTCGCCGGGGAGCTGTTTTTT. This codes for CSAVGGGLAGELFF.

This clonotype occurred a few times. The V gene is TRBV9, the J gene TRBJ2-1; the match to TRBD1 covers 9 bases. The J segment lost 6 bases and the V segment lost 0 bases, leaving 16 bases of the junction unmatched. CDR3 length: 19 amino acids. In germline, CDR1 is SGDLS, CDR2 YYNGEE. CDR3 DNA: TGTGCCAGCAGCGTAGCTACTGGGGGGAGGGGACAGGGAGGCAATGAGCAGTTCTTC. Amino acid sequence: CASSVATGGRGQGGNEQFF. Full variable domain (remainder filled in from reference TRBV9 and TRBJ2-1): DSGVTQTPKHLITATGQRVTLRCSPRSGDLSVYWYQQSLDQGLQFLIQYYNGEERAKGNILERFSAQQFPDLHSELNLSSLELGDSALYFCASSVATGGRGQGGNEQFFGPGTRLTVL.

On this clonotype itself: At one of its ends the junction is not consistent with the germline gene, which may arise from a read error. The chain couples TRBV7-4 to TRBJ2-6; the D is unclear. From germline, CDR1 is SGHVT and CDR2 SQSDAQ. The length of the CDR3 is 16 residues. This chain's CDR3 is CANSFPPGPGANVLTF. DNA of the CDR3: TGTGCCAACAGCTTTCCCCCGGGCCCAGGGGCCAACGTCCTGACTTTC.

This clonotype was seen a handful of times. V is TRBV5-6 and J is TRBJ2-7; TRBD1 or TRBD2 may be the D gene (5 bases each). V gave up 5 bases and J gave up 5 bases, with 14 bases separating them. The CDR3 is made up of 13 amino acids. Germline V gives CDR1 SGHDT, CDR2 YYEEEE. The CDR3 is CASSPWGSNEQYV. The CDR3 nucleotides are TGTGCCAGCAGTCCCTGGGGGAGCAACGAGCAGTACGTC.

The rearrangement links TRBV3-1 to TRBJ2-5; 8 bases match TRBD2. After removal of 4 bases from V and 0 bases from J, the junction contained 10 bases not matched to a gene. Germline values: CDR1 LGHDT, CDR2 YNNKEL (reference sequence). The CDR3 length is 17 residues. The CDR3 region has the DNA TGTGCCAGCAGCCCCCGGGTAGCGGGGTACTACCAAGAGACCCAGTACTTC. It is translated as CASSPRVAGYYQETQYF.

Worth noting for this clonotype: This sequence may be a read error, since a much larger clone differs from it by one base. V is TRBV12-3 or TRBV12-4 and J is TRBJ1-1; 11 positions agree with TRBD1. This CDR3 has 13 residues. The CDR3 sequence is CASGGQGADEALF. The CDR3 region has the DNA TGTGCCAGCGGTGGACAGGGGGCGGATGAAGCTTTATTT.

The rearrangement uses TRBV6-6 and TRBJ1-5; 7 bases match TRBD1. Germline V gene sequence: CDR1 MNHNY, CDR2 SVGAGI (reference sequence). V lost 6 bases and J lost 0; bases outside the gene matches: 11. The CDR3 is made up of 17 amino acids. The CDR3 loop is CASSPGQAAYSNQPQHF. CDR3 sequence (DNA): TGTGCCAGCAGCCCTGGACAGGCTGCCTATAGCAATCAGCCCCAGCATTTT.

V and J are TRBV27 and TRBJ2-1; D is perhaps TRBD2 (6 bases). The germline V gene encodes CDR1 MNHEY and CDR2 SMNVEV (reference sequence). The CDR3 contains 15 residues. The V end was cut by 7 bases, the J end by 6 bases, with 19 bases between. CDR3 DNA sequence: TGTGCCAGCACAAGGGGACTGGAGGTAATCAATGAGCAGTTCTTC. Protein sequence: CASTRGLEVINEQFF.

Note on this clonotype: The junction departs from the called germline gene at one end, perhaps through a read error. The chain carries TRBV6-8 and TRBJ2-2, with D perhaps TRBD2 (6 bases). Looked up from germline, CDR1 is MNHGY and CDR2 is SAAAGT. The CDR3 covers 13 residues. In nucleotides, the CDR3 is TGTGCCAGCAAGGAGGGCCTGGCCGGGGAGTTGTTTTTT. Translated, it gives CASKEGLAGELFF.

This chain uses TRBV10-3 with TRBJ2-1; TRBD1 matches at 8 bases. Germline V gene lookup returns CDR1 ENHRY and CDR2 SYGVKD. The CDR3 covers 13 residues. The V gene end was trimmed by 11 bases and the J gene end by 4 bases; junction bases not matched to a gene: 7. As DNA, the CDR3 is TGTGCCGGCGAGACAGGGGAATACAATGAGCAGTTCTTC. The encoded protein is CAGETGEYNEQFF.

This clonotype showed up just a few times. The chain recombines TRBV7-6 with TRBJ1-2; D is unresolved. V shed 0 bases and J shed 8 bases, with 7 bases lying between them. Germline values: CDR1 SGHVS, CDR2 FNYEAQ. The CDR3 length is 12 residues. CDR3 sequence reads: CASSLASRGYTF. In nucleotides, the CDR3 is TGTGCCAGCAGCTTAGCAAGTCGGGGCTACACCTTC.

The rearrangement joins TRBV9 to TRBJ1-2; D may be TRBD1 (6 bases). The CDR3 is 15 amino acids. Trimming cost V 0 bases and J 4 bases, with 13 bases left between them. The germline gives CDR1 SGDLS, CDR2 YYNGEE. The CDR3 spells CASSVEGRGSYGYTF. The CDR3 region has the DNA TGTGCCAGCAGCGTAGAGGGCAGGGGAAGCTATGGCTACACCTTC.

V is TRBV6-1 and J is TRBJ2-3; 7 nucleotides match TRBD2. Losses at the gene ends were 7 bases for V and 0 bases for J; bases not matched to a gene: 13. Germline assignment: CDR1 MNHNS and CDR2 SASEGT. This CDR3 comprises 17 residues. The CDR3 region has the DNA TGTGCCAGCATGGGACTACGGGGGACTTCTAGCACAGATACGCAGTATTTT. Translation: CASMGLRGTSSTDTQYF.

This clonotype was counted only a few times. This chain uses TRBV19 with TRBJ1-6; D possibly corresponds to TRBD1 (5 bases). This CDR3 has 14 amino acids. Trimming cost V 1 base and J 6 bases, with 7 bases left between them. Germline V lookup: CDR1 LNHDA, CDR2 SQIVND (reference sequence). CDR3 sequence: CASSIAQGNSPLHF. The CDR3 nucleotides read TGTGCCAGTAGTATAGCGCAGGGTAATTCACCCCTCCACTTT.

The rearrangement links TRBV19 to TRBJ1-1; 7 bases align to TRBD1. The CDR3 is made up of 14 amino acids. Germline loops: CDR1 LNHDA, CDR2 SQIVND (reference sequence). The junction had 4 bases not matched to a gene; V was cut back by 4 bases and J by 2 bases. In nucleotides, the CDR3 is TGTGCCAGTAGTAATCCAGGGGGTAACACTGAAGCTTTCTTT. As protein: CASSNPGGNTEAFF.

This chain links TRBV20-1 with TRBJ2-1, with TRBD2 as a possible D gene (6 bases). The CDR3 spans 16 residues. Trimming pared 3 bases from V and 6 bases from J, leaving 21 bases between. Germline-derived CDR1 and CDR2 are DFQATT and SNEGSKA (reference sequence). CDR3 bases: TGCAGTGCTAGGTGGACCGGGGGAGACACCATCAATGAGCAGTTCTTC. Protein: CSARWTGGDTINEQFF.

This clonotype has only a few counts. This chain uses TRBV6-5 with TRBJ2-7, with D possibly TRBD1 on 6 matching bases. V was cut by 5 bases and J by 0 bases, with 11 bases left in between. Germline CDR1 MNHEY, CDR2 SVGAGI. This CDR3 region has 14 residues. CDR3 sequence: CASSTGSLSYEQYV. The CDR3 coding sequence is TGTGCCAGCAGTACAGGGTCCCTCTCCTACGAGCAGTACGTC.

This chain connects TRBV15 to TRBJ2-1; the D gene is possibly TRBD2 (6 bases). Germline loops: CDR1 LNHNV, CDR2 YYDKDF (reference sequence). CDR3 size: 14 residues. The ends were cut back, 4 bases at V and 6 bases at J, with 13 bases in the middle. The CDR3 loop reads CATSNRLVTNEQFF. In DNA, the CDR3 is TGTGCCACCAGCAACCGACTAGTCACCAATGAGCAGTTCTTC. Full variable domain (rest looked up from reference TRBV15 and TRBJ2-1): DAMVIQNPRYQVTQFGKPVTLSCSQTLNHNVMYWYQQKSSQAPKLLFHYYDKDFNNEADTPDNFQSRRPNTSFCFLDIRSPGLGDTAMYLCATSNRLVTNEQFFGPGTRLTVL.